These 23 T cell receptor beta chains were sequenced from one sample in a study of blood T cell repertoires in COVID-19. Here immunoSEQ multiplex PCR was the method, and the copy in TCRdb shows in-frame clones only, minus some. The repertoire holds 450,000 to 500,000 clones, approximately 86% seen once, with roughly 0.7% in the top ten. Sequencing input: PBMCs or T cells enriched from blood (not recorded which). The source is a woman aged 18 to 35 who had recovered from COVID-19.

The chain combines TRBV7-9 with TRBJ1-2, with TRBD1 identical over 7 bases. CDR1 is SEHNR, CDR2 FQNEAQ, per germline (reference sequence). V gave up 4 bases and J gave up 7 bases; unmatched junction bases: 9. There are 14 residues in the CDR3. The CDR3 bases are TGTGCCAGCAGCTCGCCGGGACAGCGTGGTGGCTACACCTTC. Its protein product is CASSSPGQRGGYTF.

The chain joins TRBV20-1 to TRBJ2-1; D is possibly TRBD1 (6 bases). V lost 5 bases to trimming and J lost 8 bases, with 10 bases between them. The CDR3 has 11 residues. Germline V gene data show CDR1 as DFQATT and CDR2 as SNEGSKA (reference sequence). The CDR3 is CSAPRGYEQFF. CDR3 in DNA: TGCAGTGCTCCGAGGGGGTATGAGCAGTTCTTC.

The CDR3 DNA is TGTGCCAGCAGTACCCAGGGGGCAGGGAGCTATGGCTACACCTTC. Its translation: CASSTQGAGSYGYTF. The J gene is TRBJ1-2, the V gene TRBV6-6; 8 bases are shared with TRBD1. V was pared by 5 bases and J by 4 bases, with 9 bases of the junction left unmatched. The CDR3 runs to 15 residues. Per germline, CDR1 MNHNY and CDR2 SVGAGI (reference sequence).

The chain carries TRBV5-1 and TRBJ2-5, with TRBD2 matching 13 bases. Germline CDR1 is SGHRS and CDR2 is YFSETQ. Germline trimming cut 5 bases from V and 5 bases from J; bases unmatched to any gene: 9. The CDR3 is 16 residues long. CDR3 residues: CASRDSLAGGLETQYF. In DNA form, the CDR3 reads TGCGCCAGCAGGGACTCACTAGCGGGGGGGCTTGAGACCCAGTACTTC.

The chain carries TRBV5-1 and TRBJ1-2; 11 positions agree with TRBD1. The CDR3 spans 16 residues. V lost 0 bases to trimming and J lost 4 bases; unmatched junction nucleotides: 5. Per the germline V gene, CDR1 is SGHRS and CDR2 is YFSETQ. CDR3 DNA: TGCGCCAGCAGCTTGGCCTTGGGACAGGGGGTCTATGGCTACACCTTC. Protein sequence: CASSLALGQGVYGYTF.

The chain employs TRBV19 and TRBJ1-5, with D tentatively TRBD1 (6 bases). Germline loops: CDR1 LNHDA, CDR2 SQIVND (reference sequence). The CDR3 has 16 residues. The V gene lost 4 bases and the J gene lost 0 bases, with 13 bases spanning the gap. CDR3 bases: TGTGCCAGTAGTAGGACAGAACTCGATAGCAATCAGCCCCAGCATTTT. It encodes CASSRTELDSNQPQHF.

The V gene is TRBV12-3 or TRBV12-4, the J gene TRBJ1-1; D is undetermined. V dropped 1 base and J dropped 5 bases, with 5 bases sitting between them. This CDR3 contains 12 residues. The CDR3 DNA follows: TGTGCCAGCAGTTTAGGTACTACTGAAGCTTTCTTT. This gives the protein CASSLGTTEAFF.

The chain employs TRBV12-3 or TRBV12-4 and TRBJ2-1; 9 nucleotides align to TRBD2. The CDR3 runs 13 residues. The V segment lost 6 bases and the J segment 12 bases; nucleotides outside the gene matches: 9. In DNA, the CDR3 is TGTGCCAGCAGGCCAACTAGCGGGTCCTTGCAGTTCTTC. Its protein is CASRPTSGSLQFF.

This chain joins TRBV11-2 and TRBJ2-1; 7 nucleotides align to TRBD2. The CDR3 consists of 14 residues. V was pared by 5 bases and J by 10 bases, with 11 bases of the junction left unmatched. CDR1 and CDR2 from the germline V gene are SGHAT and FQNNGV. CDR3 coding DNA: TGTGCCAGCAGCCCACCAACTAGCGATGTCGAGCAGTTCTTC. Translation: CASSPPTSDVEQFF.

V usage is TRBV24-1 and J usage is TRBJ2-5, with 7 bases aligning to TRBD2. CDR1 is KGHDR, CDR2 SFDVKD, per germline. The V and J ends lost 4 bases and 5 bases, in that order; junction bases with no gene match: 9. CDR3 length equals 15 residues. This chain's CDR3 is CATSEGGVGGETQYF. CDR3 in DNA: TGTGCCACCAGTGAGGGAGGTGTGGGAGGGGAGACCCAGTACTTC.

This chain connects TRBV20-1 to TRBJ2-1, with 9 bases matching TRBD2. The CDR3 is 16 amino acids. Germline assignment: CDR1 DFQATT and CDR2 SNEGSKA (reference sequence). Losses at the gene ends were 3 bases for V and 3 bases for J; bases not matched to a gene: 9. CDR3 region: CSASPPSGDYYNEQFF. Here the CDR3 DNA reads TGCAGTGCTAGTCCGCCTAGCGGGGATTACTACAATGAGCAGTTCTTC.

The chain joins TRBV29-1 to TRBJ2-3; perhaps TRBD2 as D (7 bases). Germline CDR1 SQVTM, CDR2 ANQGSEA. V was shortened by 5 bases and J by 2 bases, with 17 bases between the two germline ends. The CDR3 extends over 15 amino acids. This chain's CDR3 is CSVNKGGGPTDTQYF. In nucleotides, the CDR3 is TGCAGCGTTAACAAAGGGGGGGGCCCCACAGATACGCAGTATTTT.

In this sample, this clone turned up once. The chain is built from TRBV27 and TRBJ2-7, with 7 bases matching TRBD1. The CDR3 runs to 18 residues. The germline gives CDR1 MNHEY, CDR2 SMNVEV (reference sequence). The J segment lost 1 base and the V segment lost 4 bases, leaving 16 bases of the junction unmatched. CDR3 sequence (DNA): TGTGCCAGCAGTTACCGGAACAGGGGAAGGGAAATTTCCTACGAGCAGTACTTC. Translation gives CASSYRNRGREISYEQYF.

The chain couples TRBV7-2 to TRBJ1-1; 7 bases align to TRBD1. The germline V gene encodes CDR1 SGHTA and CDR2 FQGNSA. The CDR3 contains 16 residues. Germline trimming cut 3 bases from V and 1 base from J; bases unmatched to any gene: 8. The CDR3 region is CASSLHRGLTNTEAFF. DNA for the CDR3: TGTGCCAGCAGCTTGCACAGGGGATTAACGAACACTGAAGCTTTCTTT.

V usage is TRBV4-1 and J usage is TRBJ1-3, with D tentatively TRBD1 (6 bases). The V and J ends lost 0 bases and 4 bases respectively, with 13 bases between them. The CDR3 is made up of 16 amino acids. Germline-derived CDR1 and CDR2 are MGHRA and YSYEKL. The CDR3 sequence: CASSQEVQGSGNTIYF. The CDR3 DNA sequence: TGCGCCAGCAGCCAAGAAGTACAGGGATCGGGAAACACCATATATTTT.

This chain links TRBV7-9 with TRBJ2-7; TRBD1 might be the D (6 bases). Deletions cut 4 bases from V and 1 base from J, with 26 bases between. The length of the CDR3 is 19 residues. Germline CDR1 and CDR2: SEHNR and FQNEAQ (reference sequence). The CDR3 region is CASSSSIPHLTGHSYEQYF. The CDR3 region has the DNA TGTGCCAGCAGCTCCTCGATTCCCCACCTGACAGGCCATTCCTACGAGCAGTACTTC.

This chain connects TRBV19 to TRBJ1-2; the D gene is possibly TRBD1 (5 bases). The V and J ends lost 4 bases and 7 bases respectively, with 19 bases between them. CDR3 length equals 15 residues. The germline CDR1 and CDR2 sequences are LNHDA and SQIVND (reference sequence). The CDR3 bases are TGTGCCAGTAGTACCCGGGACTCACATCGGGGTGGCTACACCTTC. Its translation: CASSTRDSHRGGYTF.

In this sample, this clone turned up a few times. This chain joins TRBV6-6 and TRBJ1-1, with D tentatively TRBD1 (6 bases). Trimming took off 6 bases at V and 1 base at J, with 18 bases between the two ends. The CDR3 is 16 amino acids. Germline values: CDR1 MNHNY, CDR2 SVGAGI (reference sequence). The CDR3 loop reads CASSQLYIRGNTEAFF. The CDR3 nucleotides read TGTGCCAGCAGCCAACTATATATCAGGGGGAACACTGAAGCTTTCTTT.

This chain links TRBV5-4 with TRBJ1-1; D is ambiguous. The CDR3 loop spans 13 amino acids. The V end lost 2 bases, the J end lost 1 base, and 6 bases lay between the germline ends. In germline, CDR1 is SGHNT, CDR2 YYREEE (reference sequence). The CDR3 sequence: CASSLSWNTEAFF. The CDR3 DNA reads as TGTGCCAGCAGCTTATCATGGAACACTGAAGCTTTCTTT.

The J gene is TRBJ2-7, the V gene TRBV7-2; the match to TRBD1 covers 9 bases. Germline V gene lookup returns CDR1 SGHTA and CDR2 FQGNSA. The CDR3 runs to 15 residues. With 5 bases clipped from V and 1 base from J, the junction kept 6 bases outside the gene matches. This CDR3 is CASSPKGQGSYEQYF. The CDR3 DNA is TGTGCCAGCAGCCCTAAGGGACAGGGATCCTACGAGCAGTACTTC.

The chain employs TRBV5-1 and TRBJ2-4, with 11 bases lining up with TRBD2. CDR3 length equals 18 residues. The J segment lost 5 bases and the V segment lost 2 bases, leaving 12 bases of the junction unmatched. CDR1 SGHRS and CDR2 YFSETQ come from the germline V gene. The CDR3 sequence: CASSLGALAGAGENIQYF. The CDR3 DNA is TGCGCCAGCAGCTTAGGTGCACTAGCGGGGGCCGGAGAAAACATTCAGTACTTC. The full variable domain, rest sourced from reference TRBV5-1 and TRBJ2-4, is KAGVTQTPRYLIKTRGQQVTLSCSPISGHRSVSWYQQTPGQGLQFLFEYFSETQRNKGNFPGRFSGRQFSNSRSEMNVSTLELGDSALYLCASSLGALAGAGENIQYFGAGTRLSVL.

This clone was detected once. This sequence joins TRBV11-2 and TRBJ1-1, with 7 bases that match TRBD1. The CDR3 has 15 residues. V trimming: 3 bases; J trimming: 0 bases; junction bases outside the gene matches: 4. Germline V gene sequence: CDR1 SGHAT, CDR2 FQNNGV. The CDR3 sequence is CASSFSQGMNTEAFF. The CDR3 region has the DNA TGTGCCAGCAGCTTCTCACAGGGGATGAACACTGAAGCTTTCTTT.

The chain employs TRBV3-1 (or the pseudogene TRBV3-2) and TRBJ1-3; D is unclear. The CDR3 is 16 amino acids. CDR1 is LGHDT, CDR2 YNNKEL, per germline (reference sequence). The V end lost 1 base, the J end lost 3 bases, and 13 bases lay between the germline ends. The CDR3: CASSQGTAGGGNTIYF. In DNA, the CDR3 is TGTGCCAGCAGCCAAGGAACGGCGGGAGGTGGAAACACCATATATTTT.